This T cell receptor beta chain was sequenced for a study of T-cell reconstitution after alpha-beta-depleted transplantation in children. TCRbeta library construction was performed incorporating unique molecular identifiers. TCRdb processed the PCR reads anew with MiXCR; each CDR3 protein has one entry. The sample yields around 190,000 distinct CDR3 sequences, approximately 6.9% seen once. The table lists this clonotype with many counts. Its antigen remains unknown. Overall study results and limits: It was surviving recipient T cells and thymic progenitors that gave some patients high TCRbeta diversity at day 60. A year had passed since transplant, and T-cell counts and diversity by then came mostly from newly produced T cells.

Germline-derived CDR1 and CDR2 are SGHNT and YENEEA. The CDR3 runs to 16 residues. The V gene end was trimmed by 0 bases and the J gene end by 8 bases; junction bases not matched to a gene: 6. This sequence joins TRBV11-3 and TRBJ2-7; 14 bases match TRBD2. Sequencing used PBMCs, obtained before TCRalphabeta/CD19-depleted stem cell transplant. The receptor's source is a boy between 2 and 10 years old with acute lymphoblastic leukemia, due to receive a stem cell transplant. The CDR3 sequence: CASSLDRGTSGGKQYF. The CDR3 DNA reads as TGTGCCAGCAGCTTAGATCGCGGGACTAGCGGGGGCAAGCAGTACTTC.